The TCR beta chain under discussion was sequenced for a study of cytomegalovirus exposure and HLA in healthy donors. Findings and limits, study-wide: TCR beta chains associated with HLA were, in a later analysis, more clonally expanded than equally common others.

Details on this clone: Its antigen is undetermined.

The PCR employed 60 Vbeta primers together with 13 Jbeta primers. As originally analysed: Some 11 million shared chains were among the 65 million to 85 million unique TCR beta chains that a later analysis counted. Clones were read by immunoSEQ multiplex PCR, and TCRdb kept only the in-frame ones, dropping some. From that table come the V and J calls and clone size; the DNA was used to work out D and trimming. This sample has about 100,000 clones, with about four fifths found just once. The germline V gene encodes CDR1 SGDLS and CDR2 YYNGEE. The V and J ends lost 0 bases and 8 bases respectively, with 8 bases between them. The CDR3 is 13 residues long.

This receptor was obtained from a man aged 30-40 years in good health and CMV-seropositive. This chain joins TRBV9 and TRBJ2-2; D gene uncertain. The sequencing input was PBMCs. CDR3 sequence (DNA): TGTGCCAGCAGCGTAGCTACGTGGGGGGAGCTGTTTTTT. Residues: CASSVATWGELFF.